What follows describes a single T cell receptor beta chain. Among the 110 or so subjects of the validation cohort, separate from the approximately 700-subject first cohort, were the donors. The sample comes from a study of cytomegalovirus exposure and HLA in healthy donors. V was trimmed by 1 base and J by 7 bases, leaving 8 bases between them. The CDR3 totals 12 residues. Germline CDR1 SGHRS, CDR2 YFSETQ. Only in-frame clones appear in the TCRdb table, and some are missing; sequencing was by immunoSEQ multiplex PCR. The top ten clones hold 1% to 1.5% of a sample with about 330,000 clones, 87% of them seen once.

The sample consisted of PBMCs. The V gene is TRBV5-1, the J gene TRBJ2-5; a weak D match, TRBD2 (5 bases). The clonotype originates from a woman aged 25 to 39 in good health and CMV-seropositive. Here the CDR3 reads CASSLNEGTQYF. The CDR3 DNA reads TGCGCCAGCAGCTTGAACGAGGGGACCCAGTACTTC. Supplemented by reference TRBV5-1 and TRBJ2-5, the full variable domain reads KAGVTQTPRYLIKTRGQQVTLSCSPISGHRSVSWYQQTPGQGLQFLFEYFSETQRNKGNFPGRFSGRQFSNSRSEMNVSTLELGDSALYLCASSLNEGTQYFGPGTRLLVL.